The 17 T cell receptor beta chains reported below all come from one sample, sequenced in a study of OX40 agonist ivuxolimab in advanced cancers. The library was produced with the immunoSEQ multiplex PCR assay. TCRdb holds this immuneACCESS table with in-frame rearrangements only. Some clones are missing; in checked studies, unresolved V genes explain under half, and the rest has no known cause. The sample profile shows 40,000 to 55,000 clones; about four fifths of them were found once. Of the sample, 2% to 2.5% is held by the ten largest clones. The material sequenced was CD4+ or CD8+ T cells sorted from blood, taken in a trial of the OX40 agonist ivuxolimab. The receptors originated from an adult with an advanced solid tumor such as melanoma, head and neck, liver or kidney cancer.

This clone showed up just a few times. The chain uses TRBV5-4 and TRBJ2-1; D not certain. This CDR3 spans 15 amino acids. The germline V gene has CDR1 SGHNT and CDR2 YYREEE (reference sequence). The V end lost 0 bases, the J end lost 2 bases, and 9 bases lay between the germline ends. CDR3 nucleotides: TGTGCCAGCAGCTTGGCGACAATTACCTACAATGAGCAGTTCTTC. Its protein is CASSLATITYNEQFF.

CDR3 residues: CATSRGSGSSSYEQYF. Here the CDR3 DNA reads TGTGCCACCAGCAGAGGGTCCGGGTCAAGCTCCTACGAGCAGTACTTC. The genes are TRBV15 and TRBJ2-7; D gene unclear. Germline assignment: CDR1 LNHNV and CDR2 YYDKDF (reference sequence). Between the trimmed V and J ends, which lost 1 base and 0 bases, there was a span of 13 bases. This CDR3 region has 16 residues. Complete variable domain (other parts from reference TRBV15 and TRBJ2-7): DAMVIQNPRYQVTQFGKPVTLSCSQTLNHNVMYWYQQKSSQAPKLLFHYYDKDFNNEADTPDNFQSRRPNTSFCFLDIRSPGLGDTAMYLCATSRGSGSSSYEQYFGPGTRLTVT.

This rearrangement joins TRBV4-1 to TRBJ2-5, with D possibly TRBD1 on 5 matching bases. This CDR3 spans 14 amino acids. V was clipped by 0 bases and J by 2 bases, with 7 bases between them. In germline, CDR1 is MGHRA, CDR2 YSYEKL. The CDR3 loop is CASSQDPGQETQYF. The CDR3 bases are TGCGCCAGCAGCCAAGATCCAGGGCAAGAGACCCAGTACTTC.

The chain combines TRBV7-8 with TRBJ2-1; TRBD2 is a possible D gene (6 bases). The CDR3 has 14 residues. Germline V gives CDR1 SGHVS, CDR2 FQNEAQ. Trimming shortened V by 4 bases and J by 7 bases, and 14 bases separated the two germline ends. CDR3 nucleotides: TGTGCCAGCAGCTGGTTCGGGAGCGGAAATGAGCAGTTCTTC. Translation: CASSWFGSGNEQFF.

The chain couples TRBV10-3 to TRBJ1-2, with TRBD1 identical over 7 bases. Trimming removed 4 bases from V and 6 bases from J; junction bases left unmatched: 8. This CDR3 comprises 14 residues. The V gene's germline CDR1 is ENHRY and CDR2 SYGVKD. The CDR3 sequence is CAISGQGLPDGYTF. The CDR3 nucleotides are TGTGCCATCAGTGGACAGGGTTTACCTGATGGCTACACCTTC.

The J gene is TRBJ2-7, the V gene TRBV6-1; D may match TRBD1 or TRBD2 (5 bases each). Germline V gene data show CDR1 as MNHNS and CDR2 as SASEGT. This CDR3 comprises 15 residues. Trimming took off 7 bases at V and 0 bases at J, with 16 bases between the two ends. The CDR3 reads CASTPWAGSSYEQYF. Here the CDR3 DNA reads TGTGCCAGCACCCCATGGGCAGGGAGCTCCTACGAGCAGTACTTC.

The chain recombines TRBV5-1 with TRBJ2-7; D is perhaps TRBD1 or TRBD2 (5 bases each). V was shortened by 1 base and J by 0 bases, with 11 bases between the two germline ends. The germline CDR1 and CDR2 sequences are SGHRS and YFSETQ. This CDR3 region has 15 residues. The CDR3 here is CASSLMGDSSYEQYF. Here the CDR3 DNA reads TGCGCCAGCAGCTTGATGGGGGATAGCTCCTACGAGCAGTACTTC.

The chain employs TRBV27 and TRBJ2-7; D is uncertain. CDR3 length: 15 residues. V gave up 7 bases and J gave up 4 bases, with 20 bases separating them. CDR1 MNHEY and CDR2 SMNVEV come from the germline V gene (reference sequence). CDR3 sequence reads: CASTNGHFGVYEQYF. CDR3 nucleotide sequence: TGTGCCAGCACTAATGGGCATTTTGGGGTATACGAGCAGTACTTC.

The gene calls are TRBV6-6 and TRBJ2-5; no clear D gene. The germline V gene has CDR1 MNHNY and CDR2 SVGAGI (reference sequence). This CDR3 has 13 residues. Trimming took off 8 bases at V and 3 bases at J, with 13 bases between the two ends. The CDR3 sequence: CASSFDWEETQYF. The CDR3 bases are TGTGCCAGCTCCTTCGACTGGGAAGAGACCCAGTACTTC.

V is TRBV7-9 and J is TRBJ1-2; D unclear. The V end lost 3 bases, the J end lost 7 bases, and 12 bases lay between the germline ends. This CDR3 region has 13 residues. Germline V lookup: CDR1 SEHNR, CDR2 FQNEAQ (reference sequence). This chain's CDR3 is CASSLGKRAGYTF. Written as DNA, the CDR3 is TGTGCCAGCAGCTTGGGGAAGAGGGCTGGCTACACCTTC.

The chain combines TRBV13 with TRBJ1-1, with D unresolved. CDR1 and CDR2 (germline): PRHDT, FYEKMQ (reference sequence). V dropped 2 bases and J dropped 0 bases, with 7 bases sitting between them. There are 14 residues in the CDR3. CDR3 DNA: TGTGCCAGCAGCTTACTCAGCGTGAACACTGAAGCTTTCTTT. Translated: CASSLLSVNTEAFF. The complete variable domain, with remaining parts taken from reference TRBV13 and TRBJ1-1, reads AAGVIQSPRHLIKEKRETATLKCYPIPRHDTVYWYQQGPGQDPQFLISFYEKMQSDKGSIPDRFSAQQFSDYHSELNMSSLELGDSALYFCASSLLSVNTEAFFGQGTRLTVV.

The chain combines TRBV2 with TRBJ1-2; TRBD1 might be the D (6 bases). This CDR3 has 16 residues. Deletions cut 7 bases from V and 1 base from J, with 19 bases between. Germline loops: CDR1 SNHLY, CDR2 FYNNEI. CDR3 sequence: CASIPPDGTRNYGYTF. The DNA for the CDR3 is TGTGCCAGCATCCCCCCTGACGGGACACGTAACTATGGCTACACCTTC. Based on the CDR3 plus reference TRBV2 and TRBJ1-2, the full variable domain is EPEVTQTPSHQVTQMGQEVILRCVPISNHLYFYWYRQILGQKVEFLVSFYNNEISEKSEIFDDQFSVERPDGSNFTLKIRSTKLEDSAMYFCASIPPDGTRNYGYTFGSGTRLTVV.

The chain is built from TRBV19 and TRBJ1-3; D ambiguous. V dropped 7 bases and J dropped 5 bases, with 15 bases sitting between them. This CDR3 comprises 14 residues. Germline V gene lookup returns CDR1 LNHDA and CDR2 SQIVND (reference sequence). The CDR3 region has the DNA TGTGCCAGTACCCCCGACATGGCACGAAACACCATATATTTT. Translating it yields CASTPDMARNTIYF.

V is TRBV7-3 and J is TRBJ2-3, with 10 bases aligning to TRBD2. CDR3 length equals 15 residues. After removal of 5 bases from V and 7 bases from J, the junction contained 9 bases not matched to a gene. The germline CDR1 and CDR2 sequences are SGHTA and FQGTGA. CDR3 amino acids: CASSIASGSVHTQYF. DNA of the CDR3: TGTGCCAGCAGCATCGCTAGCGGGAGTGTTCATACGCAGTATTTT.

The gene calls are TRBV7-9 and TRBJ1-5; D is uncertain. V was shortened by 1 base and J by 5 bases, with 12 bases between the two germline ends. Germline V lookup: CDR1 SEHNR, CDR2 FQNEAQ (reference sequence). The CDR3 length is 15 residues. The CDR3, as DNA: TGTGCCAGCAGCTTAGGCACAGCTGGGGATCAGCCCCAGCATTTT. Translated: CASSLGTAGDQPQHF.

This clone was counted only a few times. The V call is TRBV5-1, the J call TRBJ2-1; a possible D gene is TRBD2 (5 bases). The V and J ends lost 4 bases and 8 bases respectively, with 13 bases between them. CDR3 length: 13 amino acids. Germline V gives CDR1 SGHRS, CDR2 YFSETQ. The CDR3 protein is CASSLLVADEQFF. CDR3 sequence (DNA): TGCGCCAGCAGCCTACTAGTCGCGGATGAGCAGTTCTTC.

The sample holds one count of this clone. The rearrangement uses TRBV27 and TRBJ2-3; 9 bases align to TRBD1. CDR1 and CDR2 from the germline V gene are MNHEY and SMNVEV (reference sequence). There are 15 residues in the CDR3. J gave up 5 bases and V 4 bases, and 7 bases lay outside the gene matches. CDR3 DNA: TGTGCCAGCAGTTCTGTAGGACAGGGGCTAGATACGCAGTATTTT. Its translation is CASSSVGQGLDTQYF.